The 7 T cell receptor beta chains reported below all come from one sample, sequenced in a study of OX40 agonist ivuxolimab in advanced cancers. The repertoire was sequenced with immunoSEQ multiplex PCR; TCRdb's copy has only in-frame clones and lacks some. Altogether roughly 50,000 clones are present, over 85% being singletons, with the ten largest covering 5% to 7%. This sample comprised CD4+ or CD8+ T cells sorted from blood, obtained in a trial of the OX40 agonist ivuxolimab. All receptors come from an adult with an advanced solid tumor such as melanoma, head and neck, liver or kidney cancer.

This chain connects TRBV30 to TRBJ1-5, with D unclear. Germline CDR1 and CDR2: GTSNPN and SVGIG (reference sequence). Trimming removed 5 bases at V and 3 bases at J, with 11 bases between. CDR3 size: 13 residues. In nucleotides, the CDR3 is TGTGCCTGGGCGACGGATAACAATCAGCCCCAGCATTTT. It specifies CAWATDNNQPQHF.

V usage is TRBV6-6 and J usage is TRBJ1-2; no reliable D call. V lost 0 bases, J lost 0 bases, and 8 bases lay in between. Germline values: CDR1 MNHNY, CDR2 SVGAGI (reference sequence). This CDR3 contains 15 residues. The DNA of the CDR3 is TGTGCCAGCAGTTACTCGAACACTGCTAACTATGGCTACACCTTC. As protein: CASSYSNTANYGYTF.

This chain joins TRBV7-8 and TRBJ2-3, with 8 nucleotides matching TRBD2. Germline lookup yields CDR1 SGHVS and CDR2 FQNEAQ. The CDR3 is made up of 14 amino acids. J was trimmed by 3 bases and V by 5 bases; bases with no gene match: 4. CDR3 residues: CASSHSGETDTQYF. As DNA, the CDR3 is TGTGCCAGCAGCCATAGCGGGGAAACAGATACGCAGTATTTT. Drawing the rest from reference TRBV7-8 and TRBJ2-3, the complete variable domain is GAGVSQSPRYKVAKRGQDVALRCDPISGHVSLFWYQQALGQGPEFLTYFQNEAQLDKSGLPSDRFFAERPEGSVSTLKIQRTQQEDSAVYLCASSHSGETDTQYFGPGTRLTVL.

This clone was seen once. The chain uses TRBV5-1 and TRBJ2-1, with TRBD2 matching over 7 bases. The CDR3 is 17 residues long. Germline V lookup: CDR1 SGHRS, CDR2 YFSETQ. J lost 5 bases, V lost 2 bases, and 13 bases had no gene match. CDR3 amino acids: CASSFPLSGELNNEQFF. The DNA for the CDR3 is TGCGCCAGCAGCTTCCCCTTGAGCGGGGAGTTAAACAATGAGCAGTTCTTC.

The J gene is TRBJ2-7, the V gene TRBV5-5, with D possibly being TRBD1 (5 bases). Trimming pared 0 bases from V and 1 base from J, leaving 8 bases between. The CDR3 runs 14 residues. Germline assignment: CDR1 SGHKS and CDR2 YYEKEE (reference sequence). The CDR3 here is CASSLDRGSYEQYF. The CDR3 DNA reads TGTGCCAGCAGCTTGGATAGGGGATCCTACGAGCAGTACTTC.

This clone was seen once. The rearrangement joins TRBV6-5 to TRBJ2-7; D not resolved. The CDR3 runs 15 residues. Looked up from germline, CDR1 is MNHEY and CDR2 is SVGAGI. V dropped 2 bases and J dropped 0 bases, with 11 bases sitting between them. CDR3 amino acids: CASSYAADHSYEQYF. The DNA for the CDR3 is TGTGCCAGCAGTTACGCGGCTGACCACTCCTACGAGCAGTACTTC.

The J gene is TRBJ1-2, the V gene TRBV2; TRBD1 matches 8 bases. With V trimmed by 6 bases and J by 4 bases, 7 bases remained unmatched. CDR1 is SNHLY, CDR2 FYNNEI, per germline. There are 14 residues in the CDR3. The CDR3 DNA is TGTGCCAGCAGCCTGGACAGGGACTTCTATGGCTACACCTTC. Encoded protein: CASSLDRDFYGYTF.